One sample yielded the 7 T cell receptor beta chains listed below, sequenced in a study of radiotherapy plus CTLA-4 blockade in lung cancer. Repertoires were generated with immunoSEQ multiplex PCR, while TCRdb's copy carries only in-frame clones and drops some. The data hold tens of thousands of clones, with roughly 80% observed a single time. The specimen was peripheral blood, collected from a patient treated with radiotherapy plus ipilimumab. These receptors came from a human donor with non-small cell lung cancer that progressed on radiotherapy plus ipilimumab.

The chain employs TRBV6-1 and TRBJ2-5; the match to TRBD2 covers 9 bases. The CDR3 is 16 amino acids. CDR1 is MNHNS and CDR2 is SASEGT in the germline V gene. V lost 4 bases and J lost 1; bases outside the gene matches: 7. CDR3 loop: CASSVRLAGTQETQYF. DNA for the CDR3: TGTGCCAGCAGTGTAAGGCTAGCGGGAACCCAAGAGACCCAGTACTTC.

The chain has TRBV7-2 and TRBJ1-1; 7 bases map to TRBD1. Germline values: CDR1 SGHTA, CDR2 FQGNSA. The junction had 6 bases not matched to a gene; V was cut back by 6 bases and J by 5 bases. This CDR3 contains 13 residues. CDR3 bases: TGTGCCAGCAGTTACCCACAGGGGACTGAAGCTTTCTTT. Residues: CASSYPQGTEAFF.

This chain connects TRBV9 to TRBJ2-3; 12 bases align to TRBD2. With V trimmed by 4 bases and J by 4 bases, 7 bases remained unmatched. The CDR3 covers 16 residues. Germline V gives CDR1 SGDLS, CDR2 YYNGEE. The CDR3 is CASSTRLAGESDTQYF. The CDR3 nucleotides read TGTGCCAGCAGCACTCGACTAGCGGGAGAGTCAGATACGCAGTATTTT.

The J gene is TRBJ2-6, the V gene TRBV7-9; D not resolved. V shed 6 bases and J shed 0 bases, with 9 bases lying between them. The V gene's germline CDR1 is SEHNR and CDR2 FQNEAQ (reference sequence). This CDR3 has 15 residues. The CDR3 loop is CASSDSNSGANVLTF. CDR3 DNA sequence: TGTGCCAGCAGTGACTCGAACTCTGGGGCCAACGTCCTGACTTTC. Filled out from reference TRBV7-9 and TRBJ2-6, the complete variable domain reads DTGVSQNPRHKITKRGQNVTFRCDPISEHNRLYWYRQTLGQGPEFLTYFQNEAQLEKSRLLSDRFSAERPKGSFSTLEIQRTEQGDSAMYLCASSDSNSGANVLTFGAGSRLTVL.

This clone has only one observation. The chain combines TRBV9 with TRBJ2-1; 8 bases map to TRBD2. V dropped 3 bases and J dropped 3; count of bases not matched to a gene: 11. The CDR3 has 17 residues. Germline values: CDR1 SGDLS, CDR2 YYNGEE. The DNA for the CDR3 is TGTGCCAGCAGCGACCCAAATAGCGGGAACCTCTACAATGAGCAGTTCTTC. It codes for CASSDPNSGNLYNEQFF.

The chain couples TRBV5-1 to TRBJ2-7; 7 nucleotides match TRBD1. CDR3 length: 14 amino acids. V was pared by 4 bases and J by 3 bases, with 7 bases of the junction left unmatched. Germline-derived CDR1 and CDR2 are SGHRS and YFSETQ. CDR3 nucleotide sequence: TGCGCCAGCAGCCCTCGGACAGGAAGCTACGAGCAGTACTTC. It yields the protein CASSPRTGSYEQYF.

V usage is TRBV28 and J usage is TRBJ2-7; 7 bases match TRBD1. CDR3 length: 16 residues. The germline gives CDR1 MDHEN, CDR2 SYDVKM. J lost 0 bases, V lost 4 bases, and 9 bases had no gene match. Here the CDR3 DNA reads TGTGCCAGCAGTTCCCTTCGGGCAGGGGGCTCCTACGAGCAGTACGTC. Its protein is CASSSLRAGGSYEQYV.